These T cell receptor beta chains were read from a single sample in a study of blood T cell repertoires in COVID-19. Clones were sequenced by immunoSEQ multiplex PCR, and TCRdb holds only the in-frame ones, with some missing. The repertoire consists of 120,000 to 150,000 clones, with 65% to 90% occurring once and the leading ten covering around 3.2%. Material for sequencing was peripheral blood. The receptors derive from a man in his fifties or sixties with acute or convalescent COVID-19. Each CDR3 is given with its conserved first and last residue. A D gene is named only where the DNA matches it firmly. Expanded clones get a size class; other rows say once, few or many, or leave the size out.

TRBJ1-2 | TRBV12-3/TRBV12-4 | . | . | CASSGTVNYGYTF | TGTGCCAGCAGTGGGACTGTTAACTATGGCTACACCTTC
TRBJ2-1 | TRBV19 | . | . | CASSMKQGRNNEQFF | TGTGCCAGTAGTATGAAGCAGGGTAGGAACAATGAGCAGTTCTTC
TRBJ2-1 | TRBV9 | TRBD1 | . | CASNPNGGQGYNEQFF | TGTGCCAGCAACCCCAACGGGGGACAGGGGTACAATGAGCAGTTCTTC
TRBJ1-5 | TRBV30 | . | . | CAWRIGGGGGNQPQHF | TGTGCCTGGAGAATCGGGGGAGGAGGTGGCAATCAGCCCCAGCATTTT
TRBJ1-1 | TRBV7-2 | . | . | CASSLGTRNTEAFF | TGTGCCAGCAGCTTGGGCACCAGGAACACTGAAGCTTTCTTT
TRBJ2-3 | TRBV2 | TRBD2 | . | CASSRRASGADTQYF | TGTGCCAGCAGTCGACGGGCTAGCGGGGCAGATACGCAGTATTTT
TRBJ1-6 | TRBV19 | . | . | CASSIYGLQNSPLHF | TGTGCCAGTAGTATTTACGGCCTACAGAATTCACCCCTCCACTTT
TRBJ2-4 | TRBV24-1 | TRBD1 | . | CATRTRQGYQYF | TGTGCCACCAGAACAAGACAGGGGTATCAGTACTTC
TRBJ2-3 | TRBV6-5 | TRBD1 | . | CASGTGGTDTQYF | TGTGCCAGCGGGACAGGGGGCACAGATACGCAGTATTTT
TRBJ1-4 | TRBV6-5 | . | . | CASSYSGGLNEKLFF | TGTGCCAGCAGTTACTCGGGGGGGTTAAATGAAAAACTGTTTTTT
TRBJ2-1 | TRBV18 | TRBD2 | . | CASSPIAGGSSYNEQFF | TGTGCCAGCTCACCGATAGCGGGAGGGAGCTCCTACAATGAGCAGTTCTTC
TRBJ1-1 | TRBV6-5 | . | . | CASSYSSRDNPEAFF | TGTGCCAGCAGTTACTCTTCCCGGGACAACCCTGAAGCTTTCTTT
TRBJ1-1 | TRBV27 | . | . | CASSLTYIMNTEAFF | TGTGCCAGCAGTTTAACCTATATAATGAACACTGAAGCTTTCTTT
TRBJ2-1 | TRBV3-1/TRBV3-2 | TRBD2 | many | CASSQDRLAGYNEQFF | TGTGCCAGCAGCCAAGACCGGCTAGCGGGTTACAATGAGCAGTTCTTC
TRBJ2-5 | TRBV30 | . | . | CAWESGQKETQYF | TGTGCCTGGGAATCAGGGCAGAAAGAGACCCAGTACTTC
TRBJ2-3 | TRBV3-1/TRBV3-2 | TRBD1 | . | CASSQEGRQGRSDTQYF | TGTGCCAGCAGCCAAGAGGGGCGACAGGGGAGGTCAGATACGCAGTATTTT
TRBJ2-2 | TRBV28 | . | . | CASRRSATGELFF | TGTGCCAGCAGGAGGAGTGCCACCGGGGAGCTGTTTTTT
TRBJ1-6 | TRBV28 | TRBD1 | . | CASSFDSLGTGRLDSPLHF | TGTGCCAGCAGTTTTGACAGCTTGGGGACAGGGCGTTTGGATTCACCCCTCCACTTT
TRBJ2-3 | TRBV4-1 | . | . | CASSQENPLDTQYF | TGCGCCAGCAGCCAAGAGAATCCACTAGATACGCAGTATTTT
TRBJ1-2 | TRBV25-1 | . | few | CASSTGSNYGYTF | TGTGCCAGCAGTACAGGGTCCAACTATGGCTACACCTTC
TRBJ2-1 | TRBV27 | . | . | CASSLAGNEQFF | TGCGCCAGCAGTTTAGCAGGAAATGAGCAGTTCTTC
TRBJ1-5 | TRBV28 | . | . | CASSPIRDKNSNQPQHF | TGTGCCAGCAGCCCTATCCGGGACAAAAATAGCAATCAGCCCCAGCATTTT
TRBJ1-1 | TRBV7-3 | . | . | CASSPQDRNTEAFF | TGTGCCAGCAGCCCCCAAGACAGGAACACTGAAGCTTTCTTT
TRBJ2-1 | TRBV7-3 | . | . | CASSSSGEEQFF | TGTGCCAGCAGCTCAAGCGGAGAGGAGCAGTTCTTC
TRBJ2-7 | TRBV20-1 | TRBD1 | few | CSASYRGGSYEQYF | TGCAGTGCTAGTTACAGGGGCGGCTCCTACGAGCAGTACTTC